Shown below are 23 T cell receptor beta chains from a single sample sequenced in a study of spatial heterogeneity in lung cancer. TCRdb re-analysed the 5' RACE reads in MiXCR, keeping a single row per CDR3 protein. This sample has roughly 60,000 distinct CDR3 sequences, with more than 7% found just once. Time point noted: sample taken at primary tumor resection. Frozen PBMC, nontumor lung or tumor provided whole RNA, which was sequenced unsorted. Sequences were derived from PBMCs, sampled at surgery. The receptors derive from a female donor with early-stage non-small cell lung cancer.

This chain connects TRBV5-1 to TRBJ1-1, with D possibly matching TRBD1 (5 bases). Looked up from germline, CDR1 is SGHRS and CDR2 is YFSETQ. Trimming shortened V by 5 bases and J by 6 bases, and 8 bases separated the two germline ends. CDR3 size: 11 residues. The DNA of the CDR3 is TGCGCCAGCAGTGTGGGGGCTGAAGCTTTCTTT. Its protein is CASSVGAEAFF.

This clonotype was observed a handful of times. The DNA for the CDR3 is TGTGCCAGCAGCTCGATCTACCAGGGTACGCAGTATTTT. Amino acid sequence: CASSSIYQGTQYF. The V and J genes are TRBV7-2 and TRBJ2-3, with D maybe TRBD1 (5 bases). Germline loops: CDR1 SGHTA, CDR2 FQGNSA. Trimming pared 4 bases from V and 8 bases from J, leaving 13 bases between. This CDR3 has 13 residues.

Ten or more counts support this clonotype. This chain joins TRBV27 and TRBJ1-1; 8 positions agree with TRBD1. Germline loops: CDR1 MNHEY, CDR2 SMNVEV (reference sequence). The length of the CDR3 is 13 residues. V dropped 8 bases and J dropped 5; count of bases not matched to a gene: 7. In nucleotides, the CDR3 is TGTGCCAGCGGCAGGACAGGGTGGACTGAAGCTTTCTTT. Translating it yields CASGRTGWTEAFF.

This clonotype was seen a few times. This chain links TRBV6-5 with TRBJ1-1; D possibly corresponds to TRBD1 (6 bases). Looked up from germline, CDR1 is MNHEY and CDR2 is SVGAGI. Trimming cost V 0 bases and J 0 bases, with 8 bases left between them. CDR3 length equals 15 residues. Here the CDR3 reads CASSYSPGVNTEAFF. The CDR3 nucleotides are TGTGCCAGCAGTTACTCTCCAGGGGTGAACACTGAAGCTTTCTTT.

At least ten counts were recorded for this clonotype. This chain connects TRBV27 to TRBJ2-5; D perhaps matches TRBD1 (6 bases). This CDR3 has 13 residues. Germline lookup yields CDR1 MNHEY and CDR2 SMNVEV (reference sequence). The V gene lost 3 bases and the J gene lost 2 bases, with 7 bases spanning the gap. The CDR3 DNA follows: TGTGCCAGCAGTTTTGGGACACAAGAGACCCAGTACTTC. Residues: CASSFGTQETQYF.

This clonotype was observed at least ten times. The V gene is TRBV24-1, the J gene TRBJ2-1; D might be TRBD2 (6 bases). The CDR3 has 14 residues. The V gene lost 4 bases and the J gene lost 2 bases, with 8 bases spanning the gap. Per the germline V gene, CDR1 is KGHDR and CDR2 is SFDVKD. The CDR3 protein is CATSERGPYNEQFF. DNA of the CDR3: TGTGCCACCAGTGAGCGGGGACCCTACAATGAGCAGTTCTTC.

J is TRBJ1-5 and V is TRBV27, with a tentative D call TRBD1 (6 bases). V lost 0 bases, J lost 4 bases, and 10 bases lay in between. CDR1 and CDR2 from the germline V gene are MNHEY and SMNVEV (reference sequence). CDR3 size: 15 residues. The CDR3 DNA reads TGTGCCAGCAGTTTATCTACAGGGAGGAATCAGCCCCAGCATTTT. It translates to CASSLSTGRNQPQHF.

V usage is TRBV15 and J usage is TRBJ2-5; tentatively, D is TRBD1 (6 bases). CDR1 and CDR2 (germline): LNHNV, YYDKDF (reference sequence). V was trimmed by 4 bases and J by 5 bases, leaving 17 bases between them. CDR3 length: 15 amino acids. CDR3 sequence: CATSTRTLTGETQYF. The CDR3 nucleotides read TGTGCCACCAGCACTAGGACCCTCACAGGGGAGACCCAGTACTTC. The entire variable domain, with the rest obtained from reference TRBV15 and TRBJ2-5, is as follows: DAMVIQNPRYQVTQFGKPVTLSCSQTLNHNVMYWYQQKSSQAPKLLFHYYDKDFNNEADTPDNFQSRRPNTSFCFLDIRSPGLGDTAMYLCATSTRTLTGETQYFGPGTRLLVL.

In this sample, this clonotype turned up many times. The CDR3 protein is CSARGGRGSTDTQYF. The CDR3, as DNA: TGCAGTGCTAGAGGAGGGCGGGGATCCACAGATACGCAGTATTTT. The chain is built from TRBV20-1 and TRBJ2-3; possibly TRBD2 for D (6 bases). Trimming removed 1 base from V and 2 bases from J, with 13 bases in between. Germline assignment: CDR1 DFQATT and CDR2 SNEGSKA (reference sequence). The CDR3 consists of 15 residues.

The gene calls are TRBV28 and TRBJ2-7; 9 bases are shared with TRBD2. CDR3 length: 14 amino acids. The junction had 5 bases not matched to a gene; V was cut back by 6 bases and J by 2 bases. The V gene's germline CDR1 is MDHEN and CDR2 SYDVKM. The DNA of the CDR3 is TGTGCCAGCAGAATAAGCGGGGGGACCTACGAGCAGTACTTC. The encoded protein is CASRISGGTYEQYF.

The DNA for the CDR3 is TGTGCCAGCAGTTTAGGACAGCAAGAGACCCAGTACTTC. Its translation is CASSLGQQETQYF. This sequence joins TRBV28 and TRBJ2-5; D is perhaps TRBD1 (6 bases). V was clipped by 2 bases and J by 2 bases, with 6 bases between them. Germline V lookup: CDR1 MDHEN, CDR2 SYDVKM. CDR3 length: 13 amino acids.

This clonotype was observed at least ten times. The chain carries TRBV5-1 and TRBJ2-3, with 7 nucleotides matching TRBD2. This CDR3 region has 16 residues. The junction had 9 bases not matched to a gene; V was cut back by 3 bases and J by 2 bases. Germline CDR1 is SGHRS and CDR2 is YFSETQ. The CDR3 protein is CASSSLPGGLTDTQYF. The CDR3 DNA sequence: TGCGCCAGCAGCTCGCTTCCGGGGGGACTCACAGATACGCAGTATTTT. The variable domain in full, completed from reference TRBV5-1 and TRBJ2-3, reads KAGVTQTPRYLIKTRGQQVTLSCSPISGHRSVSWYQQTPGQGLQFLFEYFSETQRNKGNFPGRFSGRQFSNSRSEMNVSTLELGDSALYLCASSSLPGGLTDTQYFGPGTRLTVL.

The chain employs TRBV12-5 and TRBJ1-2, with 7 bases fitting TRBD1. This CDR3 contains 13 residues. V dropped 6 bases and J dropped 4; count of bases not matched to a gene: 5. Looked up from germline, CDR1 is LGHNT and CDR2 is FRNRAP. This chain's CDR3 is CASGSGQPYGYTF. Here the CDR3 DNA reads TGTGCTAGTGGATCGGGACAGCCCTATGGCTACACCTTC.

In its sample, this clonotype was seen many times. This rearrangement joins TRBV27 to TRBJ2-1; unclear D gene. V shed 4 bases and J shed 4 bases, with 17 bases lying between them. This CDR3 comprises 16 residues. Per the germline V gene, CDR1 is MNHEY and CDR2 is SMNVEV (reference sequence). DNA for the CDR3: TGTGCCAGCAGTTCCCCGCTGAGTTGGGGATACAATGAGCAGTTCTTC. Amino acids: CASSSPLSWGYNEQFF.

The table lists this clonotype with a few counts. The chain couples TRBV4-2 to TRBJ2-3; TRBD1 is a possible D gene (6 bases). This CDR3 is built from 16 residues. Trimming shortened V by 0 bases and J by 0 bases, and 10 bases separated the two germline ends. In germline, CDR1 is LGHNA, CDR2 YNFKEQ. In DNA, the CDR3 is TGTGCCAGCAGCCAAGAGGGGGCCGCCAGCACAGATACGCAGTATTTT. The encoded protein is CASSQEGAASTDTQYF.

The V call is TRBV20-1, the J call TRBJ1-4, with 7 bases aligning to TRBD1. The CDR3 has 15 residues. J was trimmed by 8 bases and V by 1 base; bases with no gene match: 10. CDR1 is DFQATT and CDR2 is SNEGSKA in the germline V gene (reference sequence). The CDR3 nucleotides read TGCAGTGCTAGAGTCGCACAGGGGTTTGGGGAAAAACTGTTTTTT. This sequence encodes CSARVAQGFGEKLFF.

The gene calls are TRBV20-1 and TRBJ1-6; D gene uncertain. There are 12 residues in the CDR3. Deletions cut 7 bases from V and 7 bases from J, with 11 bases between. Germline V gene lookup returns CDR1 DFQATT and CDR2 SNEGSKA (reference sequence). The CDR3 region is CSVKSGNSPLHF. In nucleotides, the CDR3 is TGCAGTGTCAAGAGTGGGAATTCACCCCTCCACTTT.

This clonotype was recorded a few times. The chain is built from TRBV27 and TRBJ1-1, with no clear D. There are 13 residues in the CDR3. V was cut by 3 bases and J by 4 bases, with 9 bases left in between. The germline gives CDR1 MNHEY, CDR2 SMNVEV (reference sequence). The chain's CDR3 is CASSFSRGTEAFF. CDR3 nucleotide sequence: TGTGCCAGCAGTTTTAGCCGGGGCACTGAAGCTTTCTTT.

This sequence joins TRBV12-3 or TRBV12-4 and TRBJ2-5; possibly TRBD1 for D (5 bases). The V end was cut by 3 bases, the J end by 4 bases, with 9 bases between. The CDR3 runs 13 residues. The CDR3 DNA sequence: TGTGCCAGCAGTTTGTCTGGGGCAGAGACCCAGTACTTC. Protein: CASSLSGAETQYF.

There are many counts of this clonotype. The rearrangement uses TRBV28 and TRBJ2-7, with D hard to call. Trimming cost V 6 bases and J 2 bases, with 11 bases left between them. This CDR3 is built from 13 residues. CDR1 is MDHEN and CDR2 is SYDVKM in the germline V gene. The CDR3 loop reads CASSLLGTYEQYV. CDR3 nucleotide sequence: TGTGCCAGCAGCCTCTTGGGGACCTACGAGCAGTACGTC.

Many counts were recorded for this clonotype. The J gene is TRBJ1-1, the V gene TRBV24-1; the match to TRBD1 covers 7 bases. V was pared by 4 bases and J by 5 bases, with 12 bases of the junction left unmatched. The CDR3 loop spans 16 amino acids. CDR1 and CDR2 from the germline V gene are KGHDR and SFDVKD. In DNA form, the CDR3 reads TGTGCCACCAGTGACCCCGACAGGGCGCCGGGAACTGAAGCTTTCTTT. Its protein product is CATSDPDRAPGTEAFF.

This clonotype was detected many times. V is TRBV10-3 and J is TRBJ2-1, with D maybe TRBD2 (6 bases). Trimming cost V 8 bases and J 5 bases, with 13 bases left between them. The CDR3 loop spans 13 amino acids. Germline V CDR1 and CDR2: ENHRY, SYGVKD. In DNA, the CDR3 is TGTGCCATCGGGGGTTCGGGAGACAATGAGCAGTTCTTC. The encoded protein is CAIGGSGDNEQFF.

The sample holds a few counts of this clonotype. The chain combines TRBV19 with TRBJ2-1; TRBD2 aligns across 7 bases. Germline CDR1 and CDR2: LNHDA and SQIVND (reference sequence). V dropped 9 bases and J dropped 4; count of bases not matched to a gene: 6. The CDR3 totals 13 residues. The CDR3 nucleotides are TGTGCCAGCGCCTTGCGGGAGTACAATGAGCAGTTCTTC. Protein: CASALREYNEQFF.